The entry below describes one TCR beta chain. Trimming shortened V by 0 bases and J by 2 bases, and 7 bases separated the two germline ends. CDR3 length equals 14 residues. The germline CDR1 and CDR2 sequences are SNHLY and FYNNEI. In the original analysis: Quantification of nucleated cells was approximated via reference gene primer amplification. Generated by immunoSEQ multiplex PCR, the TCRdb table keeps only in-frame clones and is missing some. The V and J calls and clone size are taken from that table; D and trimming were inferred from the DNA. The top ten hold about 4% of the sample, which has under 130,000 clones, about 89% seen once. These data belong to a study of blood T cell repertoires in COVID-19. Across the whole study: The United States, Italy and Spain provided the acute and convalescent COVID-19 samples. PBMCs, B-cell-depleted T cells, or T cells were the source of the cDNA or gDNA that made up the material.

V gene TRBV2 combines with J gene TRBJ1-2; no firm D call. The TCR originated in a woman aged 55-70 years with acute or convalescent COVID-19. Sequenced: peripheral blood. The CDR3 here is CASSEASGNYGYTF. CDR3 in DNA: TGTGCCAGCAGTGAAGCTAGCGGGAACTATGGCTACACCTTC. The entire variable domain, with the rest obtained from reference TRBV2 and TRBJ1-2, is as follows: EPEVTQTPSHQVTQMGQEVILRCVPISNHLYFYWYRQILGQKVEFLVSFYNNEISEKSEIFDDQFSVERPDGSNFTLKIRSTKLEDSAMYFCASSEASGNYGYTFGSGTRLTVV.